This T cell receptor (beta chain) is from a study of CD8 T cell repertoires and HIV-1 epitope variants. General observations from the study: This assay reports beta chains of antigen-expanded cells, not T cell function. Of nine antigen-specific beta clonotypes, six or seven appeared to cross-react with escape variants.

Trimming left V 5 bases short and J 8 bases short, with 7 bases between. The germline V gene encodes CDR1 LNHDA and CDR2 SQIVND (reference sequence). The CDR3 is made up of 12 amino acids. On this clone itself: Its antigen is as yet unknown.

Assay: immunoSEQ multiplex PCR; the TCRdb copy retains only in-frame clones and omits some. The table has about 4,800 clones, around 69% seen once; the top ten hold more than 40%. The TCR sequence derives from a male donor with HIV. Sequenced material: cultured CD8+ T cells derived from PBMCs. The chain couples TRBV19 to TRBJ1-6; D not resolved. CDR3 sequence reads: CASSQQYSPLHF. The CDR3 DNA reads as TGTGCCAGTAGTCAACAATATTCACCCCTCCACTTT.